These 24 T cell receptor beta chains share one sample of origin, sequenced in a study of T cell responses to AZD1222 COVID-19 vaccine. TCRdb's table, derived via immunoSEQ multiplex PCR, lists solely in-frame clones and lacks some. The sample lists about 140,000 clones, around 89% occurring once. The sample consisted of peripheral blood, taken 28 days after the second AZD1222 dose. The receptors derive from an adult who received the AZD1222 COVID-19 vaccine.

The rearrangement joins TRBV6-1 to TRBJ2-4; 8 nucleotides match TRBD1. Germline V gene sequence: CDR1 MNHNS, CDR2 SASEGT. V trimming: 2 bases; J trimming: 9 bases; junction bases outside the gene matches: 3. The CDR3 loop spans 13 amino acids. Written as DNA, the CDR3 is TGTGCCAGCAGTGAAAGGACAGGGACCATTCAGTACTTC. Residues: CASSERTGTIQYF.

The gene calls are TRBV7-9 and TRBJ1-5, with unresolved D. V lost 1 base, J lost 1 base, and 8 bases lay in between. The germline V gene has CDR1 SEHNR and CDR2 FQNEAQ (reference sequence). CDR3 length: 15 amino acids. CDR3 nucleotide sequence: TGTGCCAGCAGCTTAGACGGAGGGAGCAATCAGCCCCAGCATTTT. This encodes CASSLDGGSNQPQHF.

The J gene is TRBJ1-1, the V gene TRBV19, with 7 bases that match TRBD1. The J segment lost 1 base and the V segment lost 5 bases, leaving 1 base of the junction unmatched. CDR1 is LNHDA, CDR2 SQIVND, per germline (reference sequence). CDR3 length equals 13 residues. CDR3 nucleotides: TGTGCCAGTAGTGACAGGGCGAACACTGAAGCTTTCTTT. Residues: CASSDRANTEAFF.

This clone was recorded a few times. This chain joins TRBV30 and TRBJ1-4, with unresolved D. The length of the CDR3 is 12 residues. Trimming cost V 4 bases and J 10 bases, with 13 bases left between them. Per the germline V gene, CDR1 is GTSNPN and CDR2 is SVGIG (reference sequence). The DNA for the CDR3 is TGTGCCTGGATAGGCAACGAAGGAAAACTGTTTTTT. Translating gives CAWIGNEGKLFF.

The J gene is TRBJ1-1, the V gene TRBV7-2; possible D gene TRBD1, 5 bases. This CDR3 has 14 amino acids. Between the trimmed V and J ends, which lost 2 bases and 1 base, there was a span of 8 bases. Germline V gene data show CDR1 as SGHTA and CDR2 as FQGNSA. CDR3 bases: TGTGCCAGCAGCTTACAGGGAGCGAACACTGAAGCTTTCTTT. It yields the protein CASSLQGANTEAFF.

V and J are TRBV2 and TRBJ2-1; 9 bases align to TRBD2. From germline, CDR1 is SNHLY and CDR2 FYNNEI. The V and J ends lost 7 bases and 2 bases, in that order; junction bases with no gene match: 6. This CDR3 region has 15 residues. CDR3 DNA sequence: TGTGCCAGCACGGCTGGACTAGCGACCTACAATGAGCAGTTCTTC. Amino acids: CASTAGLATYNEQFF.

This clone was seen more than once but under ten times. This chain links TRBV24-1 with TRBJ2-3; TRBD2 might be the D (6 bases). CDR1 KGHDR and CDR2 SFDVKD come from the germline V gene. Trimming shortened V by 2 bases and J by 0 bases, and 11 bases separated the two germline ends. This CDR3 comprises 16 residues. CDR3: CATSDSSGLSTDTQYF. The CDR3 nucleotides read TGTGCCACCAGTGATTCATCGGGACTGAGCACAGATACGCAGTATTTT.

In the case of this clone: One junction end does not reproduce the germline sequence, and a read error may be involved. The gene calls are TRBV18 and TRBJ1-2, with 11 bases that match TRBD1. CDR1 KGHSH and CDR2 LQKENI come from the germline V gene. The CDR3 spans 13 residues. In DNA, the CDR3 is TGTGCCAGCTCCCCAGGCCAGGACAGGGGGCGGAACTTC. This gives the protein CASSPGQDRGRNF.

This sequence joins TRBV7-2 and TRBJ2-2, with D tentatively TRBD1 (5 bases). Deletions cut 4 bases from V and 4 bases from J, with 13 bases between. The length of the CDR3 is 15 residues. Germline V gene sequence: CDR1 SGHTA, CDR2 FQGNSA. CDR3 region: CASSWAGFVTGELFF. CDR3 DNA sequence: TGTGCCAGCAGCTGGGCAGGGTTTGTCACCGGGGAGCTGTTTTTT.

V is TRBV4-1 and J is TRBJ2-4, with 7 bases aligning to TRBD1. Germline CDR1 and CDR2: MGHRA and YSYEKL. This CDR3 spans 14 amino acids. With 11 bases clipped from V and 0 bases from J, the junction kept 7 bases outside the gene matches. The CDR3 bases are TGCGCCTCCAGGGACAGTAGAGCCAAAAACATTCAGTACTTC. Residues: CASRDSRAKNIQYF.

This rearrangement joins TRBV18 to TRBJ2-7; no reliable D call. There are 15 residues in the CDR3. The ends were cut back, 2 bases at V and 3 bases at J, with 14 bases in the middle. Germline values: CDR1 KGHSH, CDR2 LQKENI. The DNA of the CDR3 is TGTGCCAGCTCACCAGTTGCGGACGGCCTCTACGAGCAGTACTTC. Its protein is CASSPVADGLYEQYF.

The V and J genes are TRBV27 and TRBJ1-1; 9 nucleotides line up with TRBD1. Trimming removed 9 bases from V and 4 bases from J; junction bases left unmatched: 12. CDR1 is MNHEY, CDR2 SMNVEV, per germline (reference sequence). The CDR3 is 15 amino acids. The CDR3, as DNA: TGTGCCAGAACACAGGGGGCGTTAACTGGCACTGAAGCTTTCTTT. Translating gives CARTQGALTGTEAFF.

Written as DNA, the CDR3 is TGTGCCAGCAGGGACCCGGGACAGACGAACTATGGCTACACCTTC. This sequence encodes CASRDPGQTNYGYTF. V usage is TRBV7-3 and J usage is TRBJ1-2; TRBD1 aligns across 7 bases. Germline V gene data show CDR1 as SGHTA and CDR2 as FQGTGA. The CDR3 is 15 residues long. The V segment lost 6 bases and the J segment 2 bases; nucleotides outside the gene matches: 9.

The chain has TRBV7-2 and TRBJ1-6; D remains ambiguous. The germline V gene encodes CDR1 SGHTA and CDR2 FQGNSA. Trimming shortened V by 1 base and J by 4 bases, and 11 bases separated the two germline ends. This CDR3 has 16 amino acids. The CDR3 here is CASSLDGEPYNSPLHF. The CDR3 DNA is TGTGCCAGCAGCTTAGACGGGGAGCCTTATAATTCACCCCTCCACTTT.

This clone was picked up one time. The sample has other DNA sequences that encode this CDR3 too. The chain combines TRBV18 with TRBJ2-2; D uncertain. Germline CDR1 reads KGHSH; CDR2 reads LQKENI. This CDR3 has 13 amino acids. V was cut by 1 base and J by 2 bases, with 2 bases left in between. CDR3 bases: TGTGCCAGCTCACCACAAAACACCGGGGAGCTGTTTTTT. This sequence encodes CASSPQNTGELFF.

This clone showed up just a few times. This rearrangement joins TRBV5-6 to TRBJ2-7; D remains ambiguous. The germline CDR1 and CDR2 sequences are SGHDT and YYEEEE. This CDR3 has 13 amino acids. The ends were cut back, 4 bases at V and 5 bases at J, with 13 bases in the middle. Written as DNA, the CDR3 is TGTGCCAGCAGCACATCCGCTATAGACGAGCAGTACTTC. It specifies CASSTSAIDEQYF.

The genes are TRBV19 and TRBJ2-1, with 13 bases aligning to TRBD2. V was clipped by 9 bases and J by 8 bases; unmatched bases: 1. Germline-derived CDR1 and CDR2 are LNHDA and SQIVND (reference sequence). The CDR3 extends over 12 amino acids. CDR3 in DNA: TGTGCCAGCGGACTAGCGGGAGATGAGCAGTTCTTC. The encoded protein is CASGLAGDEQFF.

This CDR3 reads CASSLNPGLGPRSYNEQFF. DNA of the CDR3: TGTGCCAGCAGCTTAAACCCGGGACTAGGACCGCGCTCCTACAATGAGCAGTTCTTC. The rearrangement uses TRBV7-2 and TRBJ2-1; TRBD2 matches at 8 bases. Germline V lookup: CDR1 SGHTA, CDR2 FQGNSA. The ends lost 2 bases at V and 0 bases at J; junction bases unmatched: 12. The CDR3 length is 19 residues.

V is TRBV7-2 and J is TRBJ1-1; D gene unclear. Germline CDR1 SGHTA, CDR2 FQGNSA. With 5 bases removed from V and 0 bases from J, the gap between germline ends came to 7 bases. The CDR3 runs 13 residues. CDR3 protein: CASSPRMNTEAFF. CDR3 coding DNA: TGTGCCAGCAGCCCAAGGATGAACACTGAAGCTTTCTTT. Complete variable domain (other parts from reference TRBV7-2 and TRBJ1-1): GAGVSQSPSNKVTEKGKDVELRCDPISGHTALYWYRQSLGQGLEFLIYFQGNSAPDKSGLPSDRFSAERTGGSVSTLTIQRTQQEDSAVYLCASSPRMNTEAFFGQGTRLTVV.

This chain connects TRBV7-3 to TRBJ2-7; D gene uncertain. V was clipped by 4 bases and J by 3 bases, with 10 bases between them. The germline CDR1 and CDR2 sequences are SGHTA and FQGTGA. This CDR3 has 13 amino acids. CDR3 loop: CASSSQAGYEQYF. CDR3 sequence (DNA): TGTGCCAGCAGCTCGCAGGCTGGCTACGAGCAGTACTTC.

This clone showed up just once. The chain recombines TRBV5-1 with TRBJ1-4; D is uncertain. CDR1 is SGHRS and CDR2 is YFSETQ in the germline V gene. V was pared by 4 bases and J by 7 bases, with 14 bases between. This CDR3 comprises 14 residues. Here the CDR3 DNA reads TGCGCCAGCAGCCCGGGAGTTTTGAGTGAAAAACTGTTTTTT. Its translation: CASSPGVLSEKLFF.

V gene TRBV7-9 combines with J gene TRBJ1-5, with D hard to call. CDR3 length: 12 residues. The germline V gene has CDR1 SEHNR and CDR2 FQNEAQ (reference sequence). Between the trimmed V and J ends, which lost 4 bases and 4 bases, there was a span of 5 bases. The CDR3 is CASSSINQPQHF. CDR3 in DNA: TGTGCCAGCAGCTCCATTAATCAGCCCCAGCATTTT.

The CDR3 is CASSYGGLAGLNIQYF. CDR3 sequence (DNA): TGTGCCAGCAGTTATGGGGGACTAGCGGGCTTAAACATTCAGTACTTC. The chain couples TRBV6-2 or TRBV6-3 to TRBJ2-4; 12 bases agree with TRBD2. Germline V gene sequence: CDR1 MNHEY, CDR2 SVGEGT. This CDR3 has 16 residues. Trimming removed 3 bases from V and 6 bases from J; junction bases left unmatched: 6.

V usage is TRBV28 and J usage is TRBJ2-7, with 9 nucleotides matching TRBD1. Germline CDR1 is MDHEN and CDR2 is SYDVKM. J gave up 6 bases and V 3 bases, and 9 bases lay outside the gene matches. CDR3 length equals 15 residues. The CDR3 nucleotides are TGTGCCAGCAGTTTCCCGGGACAGGGATCTATCGAGCAGTACTTC. Protein: CASSFPGQGSIEQYF.